Below, 23 T cell receptor beta chains from the same sample are listed, as sequenced in a study of blood T cells in healthy people across ages. Combining a sample-barcoded 5' primer with a J-beta primer mix, a second PCR ran for roughly 6 to 12 cycles. TCRdb itself ran the 5' RACE reads through MiXCR, one entry per CDR3 protein. The sample includes hundreds of thousands of distinct CDR3 sequences, roughly 21% seen only once; the top ten take 3.5% to 4%. Sequencing was performed on blood. These receptors all stem from a man aged 65 to 79 in good health.

This clonotype was counted ten times or more. The rearrangement links TRBV6-2 or TRBV6-3 to TRBJ1-5; D is unresolved. Trimming stripped 4 bases from V and 0 bases from J, with 7 bases between. Germline V gives CDR1 MNHEY, CDR2 SVGEGT. The CDR3 is made up of 14 amino acids. As DNA, the CDR3 is TGTGCCAGCAGTTCAGACTATAGCAATCAGCCCCAGCATTTT. Its translation is CASSSDYSNQPQHF.

The sample holds a few counts of this clonotype. This sequence joins TRBV5-1 and TRBJ2-5; 8 bases are shared with TRBD1. The better agreement between TRBJ2-1 and the DNA end casts doubt on the J call. The CDR3 runs to 15 residues. CDR1 and CDR2 (germline): SGHRS, YFSETQ. CDR3 protein: CASSDSQGVGNEQFF. The CDR3 region has the DNA TGCGCCAGCAGCGATTCACAGGGGGTGGGGAATGAGCAGTTCTTC.

The chain couples TRBV29-1 to TRBJ2-6, with a tentative D call TRBD1 (6 bases). From germline, CDR1 is SQVTM and CDR2 ANQGSEA. This CDR3 region has 16 residues. V lost 7 bases and J lost 0, with 16 bases in between. CDR3 sequence: CSGVRTDDSGANVLTF. As DNA, the CDR3 is TGCAGCGGGGTTCGGACAGACGACTCTGGGGCCAACGTCCTGACTTTC.

The rearrangement uses TRBV2 and TRBJ2-1; 14 bases align to TRBD2. The CDR3 covers 17 residues. V was pared by 4 bases and J by 2 bases, with 4 bases of the junction left unmatched. Germline CDR1 SNHLY, CDR2 FYNNEI. The CDR3 sequence is CASSAGLAGGTYNEQFF. The CDR3 DNA reads TGTGCCAGCAGTGCAGGACTAGCGGGAGGAACCTACAATGAGCAGTTCTTC.

V is TRBV15 and J is TRBJ2-2, with D possibly being TRBD2 (5 bases). Germline V lookup: CDR1 LNHNV, CDR2 YYDKDF (reference sequence). Between the trimmed V and J ends, which lost 0 bases and 1 base, there was a span of 6 bases. The CDR3 length is 15 residues. For the CDR3, the DNA is TGTGCCACCAGCAGAGACACTAGGAACACCGGGGAGCTGTTTTTT. Its protein is CATSRDTRNTGELFF.

This chain uses TRBV28 with TRBJ2-5; D is possibly TRBD1 (6 bases). The CDR3 sequence is 14 residues long. Trimming stripped 5 bases from V and 1 base from J, with 11 bases between. From germline, CDR1 is MDHEN and CDR2 SYDVKM. CDR3 coding DNA: TGTGCCAGCAGTAACAGGGTGCTCCAAGAGACCCAGTACTTC. Translated: CASSNRVLQETQYF.

In the case of this clonotype: Germline and junction disagree at one end, which may indicate a read error. The chain has TRBV7-9 and TRBJ1-1; 8 positions match TRBD1. Germline V gene data show CDR1 as SEHNR and CDR2 as FQNEAQ (reference sequence). The CDR3 has 15 residues. CDR3: CASSSHGRGQTETFF. CDR3 bases: TGTGCCAGCAGCTCCCATGGCAGGGGGCAGACTGAAACTTTCTTT.

The gene calls are TRBV5-1 and TRBJ1-4; perhaps TRBD1 as D (5 bases). This CDR3 is 15 amino acids long. Per germline, CDR1 SGHRS and CDR2 YFSETQ. Trimming took 0 bases from V and 8 from J, leaving 14 bases between them. In DNA form, the CDR3 reads TGCGCCAGCAGCTTGGAAGGGGCCGTTGGAGAAAAACTGTTTTTT. Protein: CASSLEGAVGEKLFF.

This chain joins TRBV20-1 and TRBJ2-5, with TRBD2 matching 11 bases. This CDR3 comprises 16 residues. With 3 bases clipped from V and 0 bases from J, the junction kept 6 bases outside the gene matches. CDR1 and CDR2 (germline): DFQATT, SNEGSKA (reference sequence). The CDR3 spells CSASSGSGRDQETQYF. CDR3 DNA: TGCAGTGCTAGCAGTGGTAGCGGGAGGGACCAAGAGACCCAGTACTTC.

This chain uses TRBV10-3 with TRBJ2-6; 8 positions match TRBD1. The CDR3 runs 17 residues. V lost 5 bases, J lost 0 bases, and 6 bases stayed unmatched. Germline V gene sequence: CDR1 ENHRY, CDR2 SYGVKD. The CDR3 bases are TGTGCCATCAGTACGGGACAGGTCTCCTCTGGGGCCAACGTCCTGACTTTC. It yields the protein CAISTGQVSSGANVLTF.

This clonotype was detected many times. The rearrangement joins TRBV10-2 to TRBJ2-3; no clear D. The ends were cut back, 0 bases at V and 9 bases at J, with 13 bases in the middle. The CDR3 spans 14 residues. Germline CDR1 reads WSHSY; CDR2 reads SAAADI. The CDR3 here is CASSESASGATQYF. CDR3 nucleotides: TGCGCCAGCAGTGAGTCGGCTTCCGGCGCAACGCAGTATTTT.

This clonotype came up a few times. The V call is TRBV29-1, the J call TRBJ1-2; no clear D gene. Trimming took off 4 bases at V and 8 bases at J, with 17 bases between the two ends. CDR3 size: 13 residues. The germline V gene encodes CDR1 SQVTM and CDR2 ANQGSEA. CDR3 DNA: TGCAGCGTTGCCTCTCCGAACGCCGAGGGCTACACCTTC. It is translated as CSVASPNAEGYTF.

Worth noting for this clonotype: One end of the junction varies from germline; a read error may be responsible. V and J are TRBV11-3 and TRBJ2-5; 9 bases are shared with TRBD1. The J call may be wrong; the DNA end is better matched by TRBJ2-1. The CDR3 consists of 15 residues. CDR1 SGHNT and CDR2 YENEEA come from the germline V gene. CDR3 coding DNA: TGTGCCAGCAGCACCCGACAGGGGGTGAGAAATGACCAGTTCTTC. Its protein is CASSTRQGVRNDQFF.

As DNA, the CDR3 is TGTGCCAGCAGTCGAGGACTAGCGGGAGATCCCCACACCGGGGAGCTGTTTTTT. Its protein product is CASSRGLAGDPHTGELFF. The chain employs TRBV6-1 and TRBJ2-2; TRBD2 aligns across 13 bases. Unmatched junction bases numbered 9, after V lost 5 bases and J lost 3 bases. CDR1 and CDR2 from the germline V gene are MNHNS and SASEGT. This CDR3 spans 18 amino acids.

This chain connects TRBV6-6 to TRBJ1-5, with 8 bases identical to TRBD1. This CDR3 comprises 15 residues. V trimming: 6 bases; J trimming: 0 bases; junction bases outside the gene matches: 4. Per the germline V gene, CDR1 is MNHNY and CDR2 is SVGAGI (reference sequence). The CDR3 sequence is CASSKGQGSNQPQHF. DNA of the CDR3: TGTGCCAGCAGCAAAGGACAGGGTAGCAATCAGCCCCAGCATTTT.

There are a few counts of this clonotype. This chain uses TRBV7-2 with TRBJ2-1; maybe TRBD2 (6 bases). From germline, CDR1 is SGHTA and CDR2 FQGNSA. The CDR3 contains 15 residues. The V end was cut by 1 base, the J end by 4 bases, with 11 bases between. The CDR3 DNA follows: TGTGCCAGCAGCTTAGGACCTAGCGCTTACAATGAGCAGTTCTTC. It encodes CASSLGPSAYNEQFF.

This clonotype was observed a few times. The V call is TRBV7-9, the J call TRBJ2-7, with 13 bases matching TRBD2. V trimming: 5 bases; J trimming: 2 bases; junction bases outside the gene matches: 6. The CDR3 consists of 16 residues. CDR1 is SEHNR and CDR2 is FQNEAQ in the germline V gene (reference sequence). The CDR3 nucleotides read TGTGCCAGCAGCATCCCGGGGACTAGCGGGACCTACGAGCAGTACTTC. Protein product: CASSIPGTSGTYEQYF.

This clonotype was seen a few times. This sequence joins TRBV27 and TRBJ2-5, with 8 bases that match TRBD1. This CDR3 is 15 amino acids long. Per the germline V gene, CDR1 is MNHEY and CDR2 is SMNVEV (reference sequence). Germline trimming cut 3 bases from V and 1 base from J; bases unmatched to any gene: 4. The CDR3 protein is CASSLRTGTQETQYF. Here the CDR3 DNA reads TGTGCCAGCAGTTTGAGGACAGGGACCCAAGAGACCCAGTACTTC.

This clonotype was detected a few times. The chain employs TRBV4-2 and TRBJ2-1; the match to TRBD2 covers 16 bases. V lost 4 bases to trimming and J lost 1 base; unmatched junction nucleotides: 10. CDR3 length equals 20 residues. CDR1 and CDR2 (germline): LGHNA, YNFKEQ. This CDR3 reads CASSPTAGTSGRGSYNEQFF. DNA for the CDR3: TGTGCCAGCAGCCCGACAGCAGGGACTAGCGGGAGGGGGTCCTACAATGAGCAGTTCTTC.

The chain is built from TRBV15 and TRBJ2-1; 8 bases are a match to TRBD1. In germline, CDR1 is LNHNV, CDR2 YYDKDF (reference sequence). The J segment lost 7 bases and the V segment lost 1 base, leaving 9 bases of the junction unmatched. The CDR3 length is 16 residues. This CDR3 is CATSRVGQGALNEQFF. CDR3 in DNA: TGTGCCACCAGCAGAGTAGGGCAGGGGGCCTTGAATGAGCAGTTCTTC. The full variable domain, its missing parts supplied by reference TRBV15 and TRBJ2-1, is DAMVIQNPRYQVTQFGKPVTLSCSQTLNHNVMYWYQQKSSQAPKLLFHYYDKDFNNEADTPDNFQSRRPNTSFCFLDIRSPGLGDTAMYLCATSRVGQGALNEQFFGPGTRLTVL.

The chain joins TRBV20-1 to TRBJ2-1, with 11 bases matching TRBD1. The J call may be incorrect, as the DNA end agrees better with TRBJ2-7. This CDR3 has 16 residues. Looked up from germline, CDR1 is DFQATT and CDR2 is SNEGSKA (reference sequence). The CDR3 sequence is CSARPSNRGQGAEQYF. The CDR3 region has the DNA TGCAGTGCTAGACCTTCCAACCGCGGACAGGGGGCCGAGCAGTACTTC.

This clonotype showed up just a few times. V is TRBV20-1 and J is TRBJ2-3; D is perhaps TRBD2 (5 bases). Trimming shortened V by 5 bases and J by 6 bases, and 15 bases separated the two germline ends. From germline, CDR1 is DFQATT and CDR2 SNEGSKA (reference sequence). The CDR3 runs to 13 residues. The CDR3 region is CSASSGTGDTQYF. In DNA form, the CDR3 reads TGCAGTGCTTCCAGCGGAACTGGCGATACGCAGTATTTT.

The CDR3 region has the DNA TGTGCCAGCAGTGCGGCACAGAGCCCTCCTGCAGATACGCAGTATTTT. Translation: CASSAAQSPPADTQYF. The gene calls are TRBV2 and TRBJ2-3; D is uncertain. V was pared by 4 bases and J by 4 bases, with 18 bases between. The germline gives CDR1 SNHLY, CDR2 FYNNEI. This CDR3 contains 16 residues.